This T cell receptor (beta chain) was observed in a study of cytomegalovirus exposure and HLA in healthy donors. The wider study: Most genotyped donors, about four fifths of 350 to 500, had Caucasian-associated genetic ancestry.

This clone was seen a few times. Its antigen is as yet unknown. V was pared by 0 bases and J by 8 bases, with 11 bases between. The CDR3 length is 14 residues. Germline values: CDR1 ENHRY, CDR2 SYGVKD. 60 Vbeta and 13 Jbeta primers were used in PCR. The assay was immunoSEQ multiplex PCR, and TCRdb's table has in-frame clones only and misses some. The sample records about 180,000 clones, around 80% being singletons. Study results and limitations: Analysis performed later found 16,951 TCR beta sequences associated with HLA alleles at 0.05 false discovery rate. CMV serostatus alone was available as immune exposure information.

The V call is TRBV10-3, the J call TRBJ1-3; TRBD1 is a possible D gene (5 bases). The TCR sequence derives from a woman aged 30 to 39 in good health and CMV-seropositive. The sample consisted of PBMCs. The chain's CDR3 is CAISESGRAYTIYF. CDR3 DNA sequence: TGTGCCATCAGTGAGTCGGGCAGGGCATACACCATATATTTT.